This record covers a single TCR beta chain. The data derive from a study of blood T cell repertoires in COVID-19. Method: immunoSEQ multiplex PCR; TCRdb's copy keeps in-frame clones and lacks some. This table holds hundreds of thousands of clones, about 86% found once. The clonotype originates from a man older than 75 with acute or convalescent COVID-19. Input material: peripheral blood.

Written as DNA, the CDR3 is TGTGCCAGCAGTTACCTAGCGGGAGTGGTTGAGCAGTTCTTC. The encoded protein is CASSYLAGVVEQFF. V is TRBV6-2 or TRBV6-3 and J is TRBJ2-1; TRBD2 aligns across 10 bases. Per the germline V gene, CDR1 is MNHEY and CDR2 is SVGEGT. The CDR3 covers 14 residues. The trim removed 2 bases at V and 9 bases at J, leaving 4 bases unmatched.